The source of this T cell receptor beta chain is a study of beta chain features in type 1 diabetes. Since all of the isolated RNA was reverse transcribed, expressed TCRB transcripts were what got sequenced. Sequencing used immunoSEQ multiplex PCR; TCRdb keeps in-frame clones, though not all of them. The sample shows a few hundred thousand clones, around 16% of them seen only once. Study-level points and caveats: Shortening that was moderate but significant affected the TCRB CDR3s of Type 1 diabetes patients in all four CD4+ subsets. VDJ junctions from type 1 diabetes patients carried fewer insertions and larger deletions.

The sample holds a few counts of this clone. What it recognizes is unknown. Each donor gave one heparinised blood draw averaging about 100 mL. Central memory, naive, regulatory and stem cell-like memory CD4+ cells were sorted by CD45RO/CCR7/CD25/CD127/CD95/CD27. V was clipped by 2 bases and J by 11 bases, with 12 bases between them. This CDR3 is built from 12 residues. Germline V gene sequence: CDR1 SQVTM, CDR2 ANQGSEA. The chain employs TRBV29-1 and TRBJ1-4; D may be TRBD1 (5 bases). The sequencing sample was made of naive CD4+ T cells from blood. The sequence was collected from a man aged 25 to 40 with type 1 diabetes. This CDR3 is CSVEIPGKKLFF. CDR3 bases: TGCAGCGTTGAAATCCCAGGGAAGAAACTGTTTTTT.